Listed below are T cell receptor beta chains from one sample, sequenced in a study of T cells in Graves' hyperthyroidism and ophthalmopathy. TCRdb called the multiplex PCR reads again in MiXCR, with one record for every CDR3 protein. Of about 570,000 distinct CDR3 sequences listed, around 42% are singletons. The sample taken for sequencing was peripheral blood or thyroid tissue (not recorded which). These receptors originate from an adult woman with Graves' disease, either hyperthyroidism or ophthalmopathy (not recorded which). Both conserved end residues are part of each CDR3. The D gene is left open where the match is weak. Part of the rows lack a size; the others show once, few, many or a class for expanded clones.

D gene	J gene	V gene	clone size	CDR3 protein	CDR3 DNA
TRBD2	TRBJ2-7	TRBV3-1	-	CASSPRLAGGQRTHEQYF	TGTGCCAGCAGCCCTCGACTAGCGGGAGGGCAGAGGACACACGAGCAGTACTTC
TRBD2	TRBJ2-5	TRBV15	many	CATSYGGWQETQYF	TGTGCCACCAGCTACGGGGGGTGGCAAGAGACCCAGTACTTC
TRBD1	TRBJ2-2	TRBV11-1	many	CASSLNRGTGVTGELFF	TGTGCCAGCAGCTTAAATCGGGGGACAGGGGTCACCGGGGAGCTGTTTTTT
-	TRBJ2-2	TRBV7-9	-	CASSASLGQFAGELFF	TGTGCCAGCAGCGCCTCCCTTGGACAGTTCGCCGGGGAGCTGTTTTTT
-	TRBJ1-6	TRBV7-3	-	CASSLAQETPSPLHF	TGTGCCAGCAGCTTGGCCCAGGAGACACCTTCACCCCTCCACTTT
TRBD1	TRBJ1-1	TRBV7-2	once	CVSSSRDSTEAFF	TGTGTCAGCAGCTCCCGGGACAGCACTGAAGCTTTCTTT
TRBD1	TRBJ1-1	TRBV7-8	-	CASSLMGQAIGNTEAFF	TGTGCCAGCAGCTTAATGGGACAGGCGATTGGGAACACTGAAGCTTTCTTT
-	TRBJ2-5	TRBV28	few	CASRGEKYQETQYF	TGTGCCAGCAGAGGGGAGAAGTACCAAGAGACCCAGTACTTC
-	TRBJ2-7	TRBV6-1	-	CASTSGPPGFYEQYF	TGTGCCAGCACATCGGGGCCGCCGGGGTTCTACGAGCAGTACTTC
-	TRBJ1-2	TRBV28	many	CASSSVTYGYTF	TGTGCCAGCAGTTCTGTGACTTATGGCTACACCTTC
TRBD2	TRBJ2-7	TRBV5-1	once	CASSSEPGLAGEQYF	TGCGCCAGCAGCTCGGAACCGGGACTAGCGGGGGAGCAGTACTTC
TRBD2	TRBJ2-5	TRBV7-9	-	CAGSLAFEAGGPGKLETQYF	TGTGCCGGCAGCTTAGCGTTCGAAGCGGGAGGTCCTGGTAAACTCGAGACCCAGTACTTC
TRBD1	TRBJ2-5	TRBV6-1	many	CASRVRTGPYWETQYF	TGTGCCAGCAGGGTACGGACAGGGCCCTATTGGGAGACCCAGTACTTC
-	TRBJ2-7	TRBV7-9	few	CASRPTRTYEQYF	TGTGCCAGCCGCCCCACGCGGACCTACGAGCAGTACTTC
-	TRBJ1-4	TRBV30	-	CAWSVQVGVKVFF	TGTGCCTGGAGTGTACAAGTTGGCGTAAAGGTGTTTTTT
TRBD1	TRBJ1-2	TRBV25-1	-	CATRMGQNGYTF	TGTGCCACCCGAATGGGACAGAATGGCTACACCTTC
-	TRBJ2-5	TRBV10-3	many	CAISEEGGETQYF	TGTGCCATCAGTGAGGAGGGGGGAGAGACCCAGTACTTC
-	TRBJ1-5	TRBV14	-	CASSKDQPQHF	TGTGCCAGCAGTAAAGATCAGCCCCAGCATTTT
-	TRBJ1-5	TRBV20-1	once	CSATHRDGNQPQHF	TGCAGTGCTACCCACCGGGACGGAAATCAGCCCCAGCATTTT
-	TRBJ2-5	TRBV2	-	CASSQLASETQYF	TGTGCCAGCAGCCAACTAGCTTCGGAGACCCAGTACTTC
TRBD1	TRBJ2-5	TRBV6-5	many	CASSPYQGAGTQYF	TGTGCCAGCAGCCCGTACCAGGGGGCCGGGACCCAGTACTTC
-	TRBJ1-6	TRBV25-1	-	CASSARDGGSQISPLHF	TGTGCCAGCAGTGCTAGAGATGGGGGCTCACAGATTTCACCCCTCCACTTT
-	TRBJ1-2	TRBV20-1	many	CSARDPSGVRGYTF	TGCAGTGCTAGAGATCCCTCAGGGGTACGTGGCTACACCTTC
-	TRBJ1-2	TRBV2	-	CASSATGRAVGGYTF	TGTGCCAGCAGTGCCACAGGTCGGGCGGTTGGTGGCTACACCTTC
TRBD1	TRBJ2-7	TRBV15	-	CATSPAGTGDYEQYF	TGTGCCACCAGCCCAGCGGGGACAGGGGACTACGAGCAGTACTTC
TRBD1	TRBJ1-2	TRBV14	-	CASSQDLTGTATF	TGTGCCAGCAGCCAAGATTTGACAGGGACGGCAACCTTC
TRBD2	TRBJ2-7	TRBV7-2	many	CASSFRTSGRDEQYF	TGTGCCAGCAGCTTCCGGACTAGCGGGAGGGACGAGCAGTACTTC